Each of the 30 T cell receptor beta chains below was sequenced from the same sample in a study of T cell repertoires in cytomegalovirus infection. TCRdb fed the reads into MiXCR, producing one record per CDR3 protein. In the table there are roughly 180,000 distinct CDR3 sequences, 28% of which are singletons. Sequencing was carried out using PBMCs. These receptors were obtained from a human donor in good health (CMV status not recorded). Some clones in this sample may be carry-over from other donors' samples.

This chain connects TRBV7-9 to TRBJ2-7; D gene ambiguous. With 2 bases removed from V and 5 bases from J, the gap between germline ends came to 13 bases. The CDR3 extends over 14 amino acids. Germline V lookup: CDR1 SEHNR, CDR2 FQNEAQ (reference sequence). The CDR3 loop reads CASSLNMRLHEQYF. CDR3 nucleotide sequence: TGTGCCAGCAGCTTAAATATGCGACTCCACGAGCAGTACTTC.

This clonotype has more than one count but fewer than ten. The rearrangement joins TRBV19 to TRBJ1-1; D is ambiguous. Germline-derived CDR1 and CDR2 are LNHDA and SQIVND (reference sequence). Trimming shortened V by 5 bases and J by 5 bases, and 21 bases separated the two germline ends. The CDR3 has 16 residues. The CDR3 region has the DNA TGTGCCAGTAGTCCGCGGGCGGGTGGGATCTGGACTGAAGCTTTCTTT. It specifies CASSPRAGGIWTEAFF.

The CDR3 loop is CASSSQFLGCGYTF. DNA of the CDR3: TGTGCCAGCAGTTCCCAATTCTTAGGATGTGGCTACACCTTC. The rearrangement uses TRBV6-6 and TRBJ1-2; D unresolved. This CDR3 contains 14 residues. The ends were cut back, 4 bases at V and 7 bases at J, with 16 bases in the middle. CDR1 is MNHNY, CDR2 SVGAGI, per germline (reference sequence).

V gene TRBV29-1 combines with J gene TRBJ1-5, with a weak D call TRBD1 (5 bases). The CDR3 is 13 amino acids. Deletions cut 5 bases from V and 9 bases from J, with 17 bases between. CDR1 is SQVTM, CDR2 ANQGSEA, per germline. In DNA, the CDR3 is TGCAGCGTTAGGGACGGGGGGGATACGCCCCAGCATTTT. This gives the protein CSVRDGGDTPQHF.

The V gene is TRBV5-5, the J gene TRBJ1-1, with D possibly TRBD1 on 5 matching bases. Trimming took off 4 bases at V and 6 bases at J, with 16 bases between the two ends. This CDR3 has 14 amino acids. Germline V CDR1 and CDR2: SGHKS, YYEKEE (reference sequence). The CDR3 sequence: CASSNVGGSPEAFF. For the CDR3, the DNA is TGTGCCAGCAGCAATGTTGGGGGGAGCCCTGAAGCTTTCTTT.

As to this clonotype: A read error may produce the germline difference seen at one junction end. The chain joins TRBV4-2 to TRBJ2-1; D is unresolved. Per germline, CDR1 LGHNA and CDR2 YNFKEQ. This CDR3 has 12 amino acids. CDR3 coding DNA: TGTGCCAGCAGCCAAGATGGTCCGCTGCGGTACTTC. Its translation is CASSQDGPLRYF.

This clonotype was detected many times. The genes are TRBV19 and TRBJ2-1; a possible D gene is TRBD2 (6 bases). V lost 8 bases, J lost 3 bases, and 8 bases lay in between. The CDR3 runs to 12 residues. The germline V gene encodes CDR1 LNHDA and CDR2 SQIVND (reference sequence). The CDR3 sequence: CASGGGYNEQFF. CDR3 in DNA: TGTGCCAGTGGGGGAGGCTACAATGAGCAGTTCTTC. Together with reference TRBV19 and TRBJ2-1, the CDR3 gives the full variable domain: DGGITQSPKYLFRKEGQNVTLSCEQNLNHDAMYWYRQDPGQGLRLIYYSQIVNDFQKGDIAEGYSVSREKKESFPLTVTSAQKNPTAFYLCASGGGYNEQFFGPGTRLTVL.

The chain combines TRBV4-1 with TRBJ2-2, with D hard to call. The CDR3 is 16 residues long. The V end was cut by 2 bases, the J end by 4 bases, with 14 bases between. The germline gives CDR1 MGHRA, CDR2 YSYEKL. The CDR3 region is CASSQQGNPSTGELFF. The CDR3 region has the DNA TGCGCCAGCAGCCAACAAGGAAATCCGAGCACCGGGGAGCTGTTTTTT.

The DNA of the CDR3 is TGTGCCAGCAGCGAATCACTCCAGGGGACTGAAGCTTTCTTT. It yields the protein CASSESLQGTEAFF. This sequence joins TRBV7-6 and TRBJ1-1; the D gene is possibly TRBD1 (6 bases). Trimming stripped 5 bases from V and 5 bases from J, with 15 bases between. The CDR3 covers 14 residues. Germline-derived CDR1 and CDR2 are SGHVS and FNYEAQ.

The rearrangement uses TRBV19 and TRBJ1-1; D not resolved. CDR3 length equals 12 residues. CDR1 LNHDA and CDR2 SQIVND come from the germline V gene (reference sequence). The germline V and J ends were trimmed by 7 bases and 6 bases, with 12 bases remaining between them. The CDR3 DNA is TGTGCCAGTAAAATGCCGCCATCTGAAGCTTTCTTT. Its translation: CASKMPPSEAFF.

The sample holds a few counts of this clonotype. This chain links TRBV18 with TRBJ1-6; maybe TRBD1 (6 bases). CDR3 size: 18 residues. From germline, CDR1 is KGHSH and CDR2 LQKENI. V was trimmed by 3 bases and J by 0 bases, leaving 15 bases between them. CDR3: CASSPGGSLSSYNSPLHF. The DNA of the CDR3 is TGTGCCAGCTCACCTGGGGGCAGCCTATCCTCCTATAATTCACCCCTCCACTTT. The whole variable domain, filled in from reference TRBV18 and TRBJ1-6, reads NAGVMQNPRHLVRRRGQEARLRCSPMKGHSHVYWYRQLPEEGLKFMVYLQKENIIDESGMPKERFSAEFPKEGPSILRIQQVVRGDSAAYFCASSPGGSLSSYNSPLHFGNGTRLTVT.

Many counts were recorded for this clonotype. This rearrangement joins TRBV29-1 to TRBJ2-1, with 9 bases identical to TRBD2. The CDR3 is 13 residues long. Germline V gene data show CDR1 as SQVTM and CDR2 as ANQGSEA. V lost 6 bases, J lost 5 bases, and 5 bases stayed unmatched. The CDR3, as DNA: TGCAGCGTACGCGGGGGGGTAAACAATGAGCAGTTCTTC. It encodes CSVRGGVNNEQFF.

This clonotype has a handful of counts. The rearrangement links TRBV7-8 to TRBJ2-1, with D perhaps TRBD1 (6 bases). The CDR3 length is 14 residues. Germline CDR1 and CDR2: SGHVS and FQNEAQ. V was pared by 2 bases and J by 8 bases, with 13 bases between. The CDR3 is CASSLNPPGDEQFF. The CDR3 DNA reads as TGTGCCAGCAGCTTAAACCCTCCAGGGGATGAGCAGTTCTTC.

The CDR3 region is CSVRHSGANVLTF. CDR3 nucleotides: TGCAGCGTGAGACATTCTGGGGCCAACGTCCTGACTTTC. This chain connects TRBV29-1 to TRBJ2-6; D call uncertain. V was shortened by 6 bases and J by 1 base, with 7 bases between the two germline ends. CDR1 and CDR2 from the germline V gene are SQVTM and ANQGSEA. The CDR3 spans 13 residues.

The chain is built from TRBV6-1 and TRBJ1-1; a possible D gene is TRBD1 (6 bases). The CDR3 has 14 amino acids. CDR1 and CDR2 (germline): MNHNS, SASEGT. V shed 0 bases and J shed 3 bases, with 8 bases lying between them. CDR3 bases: TGTGCCAGCAGTGAAGCAGGGGGTTACACTGAAGCTTTCTTT. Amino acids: CASSEAGGYTEAFF.

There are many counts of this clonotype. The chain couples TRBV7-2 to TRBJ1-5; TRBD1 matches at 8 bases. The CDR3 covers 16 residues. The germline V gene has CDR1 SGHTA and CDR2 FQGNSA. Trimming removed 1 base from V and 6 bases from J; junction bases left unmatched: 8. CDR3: CASSLGAGGAGQPQHF. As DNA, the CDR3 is TGTGCCAGCAGCTTAGGGGCAGGGGGCGCCGGTCAGCCCCAGCATTTT.

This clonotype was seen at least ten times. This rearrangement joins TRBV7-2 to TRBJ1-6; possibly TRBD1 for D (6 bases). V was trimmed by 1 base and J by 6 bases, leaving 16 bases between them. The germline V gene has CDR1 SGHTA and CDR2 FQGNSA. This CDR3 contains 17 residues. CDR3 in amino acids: CASSLGGQGQINSPLHF. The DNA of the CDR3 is TGTGCCAGCAGCTTAGGAGGTCAAGGACAGATTAATTCACCCCTCCACTTT.

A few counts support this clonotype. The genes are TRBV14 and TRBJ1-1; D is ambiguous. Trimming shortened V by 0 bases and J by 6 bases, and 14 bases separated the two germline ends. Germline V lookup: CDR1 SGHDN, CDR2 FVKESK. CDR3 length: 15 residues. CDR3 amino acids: CASSQESWGYPEAFF. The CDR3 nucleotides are TGTGCCAGCAGCCAAGAATCGTGGGGATATCCTGAAGCTTTCTTT.

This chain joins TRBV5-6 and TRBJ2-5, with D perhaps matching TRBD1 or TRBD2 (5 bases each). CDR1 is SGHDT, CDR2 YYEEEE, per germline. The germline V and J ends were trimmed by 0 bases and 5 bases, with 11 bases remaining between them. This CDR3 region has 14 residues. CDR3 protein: CASSLGGTGETQYF. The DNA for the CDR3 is TGTGCCAGCAGCTTGGGGGGGACCGGGGAGACCCAGTACTTC.

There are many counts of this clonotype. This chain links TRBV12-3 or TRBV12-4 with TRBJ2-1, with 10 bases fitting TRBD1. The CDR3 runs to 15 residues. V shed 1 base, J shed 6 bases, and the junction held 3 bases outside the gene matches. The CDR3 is CASSLGTGGSNEQFF. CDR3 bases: TGTGCCAGCAGTTTAGGGACAGGGGGATCCAATGAGCAGTTCTTC.

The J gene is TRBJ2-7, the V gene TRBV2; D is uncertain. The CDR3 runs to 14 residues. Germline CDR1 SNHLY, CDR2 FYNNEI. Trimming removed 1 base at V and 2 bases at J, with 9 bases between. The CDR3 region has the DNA TGTGCCAGCAGTGAAGGGGTATCGGCCTACGAGCAGTACTTC. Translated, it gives CASSEGVSAYEQYF.

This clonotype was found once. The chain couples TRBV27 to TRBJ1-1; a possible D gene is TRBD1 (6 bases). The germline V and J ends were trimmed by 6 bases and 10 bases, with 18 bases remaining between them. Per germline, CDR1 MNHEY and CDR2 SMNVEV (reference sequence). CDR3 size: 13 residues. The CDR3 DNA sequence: TGTGCCAGCAGGGGACTGGGGGCGCGGGGAGCTTTCTTT. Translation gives CASRGLGARGAFF.

The CDR3 sequence is CASSSGPEDYEQYF. The CDR3 DNA reads as TGTGCCAGCAGCTCGGGACCGGAAGATTACGAGCAGTACTTC. This rearrangement joins TRBV7-3 to TRBJ2-7, with D perhaps assigned TRBD1 or TRBD2 (5 bases each). The length of the CDR3 is 14 residues. The V gene's germline CDR1 is SGHTA and CDR2 FQGTGA. With 4 bases removed from V and 4 bases from J, the gap between germline ends came to 14 bases.

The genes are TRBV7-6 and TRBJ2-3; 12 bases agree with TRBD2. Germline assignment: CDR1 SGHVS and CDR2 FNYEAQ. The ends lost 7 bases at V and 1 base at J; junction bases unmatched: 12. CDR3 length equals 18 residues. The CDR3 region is CASTVGLAGGKRTDTQYF. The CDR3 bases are TGTGCCAGCACCGTGGGGCTAGCGGGGGGGAAACGCACAGATACGCAGTATTTT.

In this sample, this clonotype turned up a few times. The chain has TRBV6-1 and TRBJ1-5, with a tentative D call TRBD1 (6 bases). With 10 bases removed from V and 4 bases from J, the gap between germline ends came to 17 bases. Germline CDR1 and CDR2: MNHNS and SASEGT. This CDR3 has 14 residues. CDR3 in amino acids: CATTRGGLNQPQHF. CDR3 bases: TGTGCCACAACGAGGGGGGGGCTGAATCAGCCCCAGCATTTT.

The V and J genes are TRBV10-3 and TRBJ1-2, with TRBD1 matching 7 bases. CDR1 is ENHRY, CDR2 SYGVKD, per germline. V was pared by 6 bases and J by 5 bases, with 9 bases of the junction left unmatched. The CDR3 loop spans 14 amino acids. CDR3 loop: CAIRGQGGPYGYTF. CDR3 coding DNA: TGTGCCATCAGAGGTCAGGGGGGACCGTATGGCTACACCTTC.

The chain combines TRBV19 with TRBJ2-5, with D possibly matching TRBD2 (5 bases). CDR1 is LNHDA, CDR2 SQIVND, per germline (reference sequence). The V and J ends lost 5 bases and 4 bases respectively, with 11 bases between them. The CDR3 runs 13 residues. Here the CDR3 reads CASSPGVGETQYF. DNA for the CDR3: TGTGCCAGTAGTCCCGGGGTTGGAGAGACCCAGTACTTC.

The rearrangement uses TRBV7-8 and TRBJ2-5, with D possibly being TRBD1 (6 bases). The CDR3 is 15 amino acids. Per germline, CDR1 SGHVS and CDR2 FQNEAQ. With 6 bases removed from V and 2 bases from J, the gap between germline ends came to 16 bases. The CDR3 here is CASSFTWTAQETQYF. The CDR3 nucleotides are TGTGCCAGCAGTTTTACCTGGACAGCTCAAGAGACCCAGTACTTC. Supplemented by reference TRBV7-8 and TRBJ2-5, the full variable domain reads GAGVSQSPRYKVAKRGQDVALRCDPISGHVSLFWYQQALGQGPEFLTYFQNEAQLDKSGLPSDRFFAERPEGSVSTLKIQRTQQEDSAVYLCASSFTWTAQETQYFGPGTRLLVL.

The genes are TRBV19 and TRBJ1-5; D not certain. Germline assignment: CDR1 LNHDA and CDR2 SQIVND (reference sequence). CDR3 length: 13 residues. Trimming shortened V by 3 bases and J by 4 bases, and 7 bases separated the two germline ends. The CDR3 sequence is CASSIMGNQPQHF. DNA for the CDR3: TGTGCCAGTAGTATCATGGGGAATCAGCCCCAGCATTTT.

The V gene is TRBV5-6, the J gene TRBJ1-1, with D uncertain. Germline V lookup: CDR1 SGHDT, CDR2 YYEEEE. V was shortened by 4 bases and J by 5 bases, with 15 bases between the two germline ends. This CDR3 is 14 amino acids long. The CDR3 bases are TGTGCCAGCAGCCGGTTGTTGGGCGGTACTGAAGCTTTCTTT. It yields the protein CASSRLLGGTEAFF.